This T cell receptor (beta chain) stems from a study of T cells expressing NK-cell markers. Across the whole study: Among eight sequenced donors, seven carried HCMV seropositivity while one was seronegative. Study-level findings and limits: The dominant NKG2C+ clonotypes represented 1.0-7.0% of CD8+ T cells in six donors. HCMV specificity was not established for the expanded NKG2C+ T cell clones.

Concerning this clonotype: As yet, its antigen is unknown.

TCRdb reprocessed the 5' RACE reads, keeping one entry per CDR3 protein, no DNA. The sample holds 200,000 to 300,000 distinct CDR3 sequences. The CDR3 extends over 13 amino acids. Germline assignment: CDR1 KGHDR and CDR2 SFDVKD. The receptor was isolated from a man between 18 and 35 years old in good health. V usage is TRBV24-1 and J usage is TRBJ2-1. Material for sequencing was blood T cells: a sorted CD56 or NKG2C T cell subset, CD4+ or CD8+ T cells, or bulk PBMC T cells (not recorded which). CDR3 region: CATSDTTFPKQFF.